Following are 11 T cell receptor beta chains from one sample sequenced in a study of OX40 agonist ivuxolimab in advanced cancers. Clones were read by immunoSEQ multiplex PCR, and TCRdb kept only the in-frame ones, dropping some. Of tens of thousands of clones detected, around 77% appear once; the ten largest clones hold approximately 6%. Sample: CD4+ or CD8+ T cells sorted from blood, taken in a trial of the OX40 agonist ivuxolimab. The origin of the receptors is an adult with an advanced solid tumor such as melanoma, head and neck, liver or kidney cancer.

This sequence joins TRBV5-1 and TRBJ1-3; D gene uncertain. This CDR3 comprises 15 residues. From germline, CDR1 is SGHRS and CDR2 YFSETQ. V was pared by 0 bases and J by 0 bases, with 7 bases between. The CDR3 DNA reads TGCGCCAGCAGCTTGGCCATGGGCTCTGGAAACACCATATATTTT. It yields the protein CASSLAMGSGNTIYF.

The genes are TRBV6-1 and TRBJ1-2; 8 bases line up with TRBD1. The junction had 8 bases not matched to a gene; V was cut back by 5 bases and J by 3 bases. Germline CDR1 is MNHNS and CDR2 is SASEGT. This CDR3 has 15 amino acids. Here the CDR3 DNA reads TGTGCCAGCAGTTCACGAGACAGGGGTGACTATGGCTACACCTTC. Encoded protein: CASSSRDRGDYGYTF.

This chain joins TRBV27 and TRBJ2-1, with D possibly being TRBD2 (6 bases). The CDR3 is 16 amino acids. The germline gives CDR1 MNHEY, CDR2 SMNVEV (reference sequence). The V end was cut by 2 bases, the J end by 4 bases, with 15 bases between. The chain's CDR3 is CASSLSTGTPYNEQFF. In nucleotides, the CDR3 is TGTGCCAGCAGTTTAAGTACCGGGACTCCTTACAATGAGCAGTTCTTC.

A single count supports this clone. Because the CDR3 is missing its conserved closing phenylalanine or tryptophan, this is likely a read error. This chain links TRBV7-2 with TRBJ1-6; D not resolved. Germline V gene sequence: CDR1 SGHTA, CDR2 FQGNSA. The CDR3 consists of 16 residues. Deletions cut 1 base from V and 0 bases from J, with 7 bases between. CDR3 DNA sequence: TGTGCCAGCAGCTTAGGGTTCAGCTCCTATAATTCACCCCTCCACCTT. It yields the protein CASSLGFSSYNSPLHL.

This clone was detected only a few times. The genes are TRBV27 and TRBJ1-1; D is unresolved. Germline-derived CDR1 and CDR2 are MNHEY and SMNVEV (reference sequence). The length of the CDR3 is 13 residues. The V end was cut by 7 bases, the J end by 0 bases, with 9 bases between. The CDR3 here is CASTARLNTEAFF. As DNA, the CDR3 is TGTGCCAGCACCGCGCGGCTGAACACTGAAGCTTTCTTT.

The chain couples TRBV10-3 to TRBJ2-3, with 11 bases that match TRBD2. Trimming removed 3 bases from V and 6 bases from J; junction bases left unmatched: 8. The CDR3 length is 16 residues. CDR1 is ENHRY, CDR2 SYGVKD, per germline. The chain's CDR3 is CAISEQLAGGRDTQYF. The CDR3 region has the DNA TGTGCCATCAGTGAACAGCTAGCGGGAGGAAGGGATACGCAGTATTTT.

V and J are TRBV29-1 and TRBJ1-2, with 7 bases matching TRBD1. CDR3 length: 14 amino acids. Looked up from germline, CDR1 is SQVTM and CDR2 is ANQGSEA. J gave up 1 base and V 5 bases, and 7 bases lay outside the gene matches. CDR3 loop: CSVFAGQNNYGYTF. The CDR3 nucleotides read TGCAGCGTTTTCGCGGGACAGAATAACTATGGCTACACCTTC.

The genes are TRBV28 and TRBJ2-1; 7 bases fit TRBD1. The germline gives CDR1 MDHEN, CDR2 SYDVKM. Trimming took 6 bases from V and 3 from J; bases not matched to a gene: 8. The CDR3 runs to 15 residues. CDR3 DNA sequence: TGTGCCAGCAGCCTCCGGGACAGTGGCTACAATGAGCAGTTCTTC. Residues: CASSLRDSGYNEQFF.

The chain couples TRBV2 to TRBJ2-3; 7 bases agree with TRBD2. Germline-derived CDR1 and CDR2 are SNHLY and FYNNEI. With V trimmed by 10 bases and J by 2 bases, 9 bases remained unmatched. This CDR3 is 14 amino acids long. Here the CDR3 reads CATQTGLNTDTQYF. CDR3 nucleotide sequence: TGTGCCACCCAGACGGGACTAAACACAGATACGCAGTATTTT.

The rearrangement links TRBV18 to TRBJ1-5; D might be TRBD1 (5 bases). Germline values: CDR1 KGHSH, CDR2 LQKENI. V was clipped by 0 bases and J by 5 bases, with 11 bases between them. The CDR3 loop spans 15 amino acids. The CDR3 DNA follows: TGTGCCAGCTCACCACCTCCGGGGGGGGATCAGCCCCAGCATTTT. It yields the protein CASSPPPGGDQPQHF.

This clone was seen a single time. This chain uses TRBV6-5 with TRBJ2-5; a weak D match, TRBD1 (6 bases). The CDR3 has 14 residues. The V end lost 6 bases, the J end lost 2 bases, and 13 bases lay between the germline ends. Per germline, CDR1 MNHEY and CDR2 SVGAGI. This CDR3 is CASSHSTGQETQYF. In DNA form, the CDR3 reads TGTGCCAGCAGCCACTCTACAGGGCAAGAGACCCAGTACTTC.